The present T cell receptor beta chain was sequenced within a study of low-dose radiotherapy and immunotherapy resistance in tumors. Study overall: Cohort 2 was treated with 1 Gy per fraction every two weeks, amounting to 13 Gy across 26 weeks.

The time point was: after trial treatment. Treatment: LDRT plus nivolumab, ipilimumab, low-dose cyclophosphamide and aspirin (RACIN trial). First-strand cDNA relied on TRAV- and TRBV-specific primers spanning alpha and beta chains. An approximately 19-cycle PCR with a constant-region primer and V-primer adapter amplified TCRs. TCRdb called the reads again in MiXCR, with one record for every CDR3 protein. This sample has tens of thousands of distinct CDR3 sequences, with 20% to 25% found just once. This CDR3 spans 14 amino acids. In its sample, this clonotype was seen many times. One end of the junction varies from germline; a read error may be responsible.

This chain links TRBV5-3 with TRBJ2-7; D gene uncertain. TRBV5-3 is an open reading frame, and its role is uncertain. This receptor was identified in a female donor with ovarian cancer. The material was PBMCs, obtained after low-dose radiotherapy plus immunotherapy. The CDR3 protein is CASSLAVPRNEQYF. The CDR3 DNA follows: TGTGCCAGCAGCTTGGCAGTACCGAGGAACGAGCAGTACTTC.